This is a list of T cell receptor beta chains from one sample in a study of Graves' ophthalmopathy and Graves' hyperthyroidism. TCRdb called the multiplex PCR reads again in MiXCR, with one record for every CDR3 protein. The table shows a few hundred thousand distinct CDR3 sequences, with 15% to 20% occurring only once. Sequencing used peripheral blood. All receptors come from a woman between 18 and 29 years old with Graves' ophthalmopathy. The CDR3 runs from the conserved cysteine through the conserved F or W. The order of the fields is clone size, J gene, D gene, V gene, CDR3 DNA, CDR3 protein. The D gene is left open where the match is weak. Size values are once, few and many counts, or a class for expanded clones, and some rows have none.

size: .; J: TRBJ1-2; D: .; V: TRBV6-2/TRBV6-3; DNA: TGTGCCAGCGTAACAGGCGCTTATGGCTACACCTTC; CDR3: CASVTGAYGYTF
size: many; J: TRBJ1-5; D: .; V: TRBV7-8; DNA: TGTGCCAGCAGCCCCGTGTGGGGGAGAAGCAATCAGCCCCAGCATTTT; CDR3: CASSPVWGRSNQPQHF
size: many; J: TRBJ1-1; D: .; V: TRBV5-1; DNA: TGCGCCAGCAGCTGGGGGAGGCAAGCTTTCTTT; CDR3: CASSWGRQAFF
size: many; J: TRBJ1-2; D: TRBD1; V: TRBV7-2; DNA: TGTGCCAGCAGCTTACCCGGGACAGGGAATGGCTACACCTTC; CDR3: CASSLPGTGNGYTF
size: many; J: TRBJ2-7; D: TRBD2; V: TRBV7-6; DNA: TGTGCCAGCAGCTTAGAAACTAGCGGGTCCTACGAGCAGTACTTC; CDR3: CASSLETSGSYEQYF
size: .; J: TRBJ1-1; D: .; V: TRBV30; DNA: TGTGCCTGGAGGGTGTTGAACACTGAAGCCTTCTTT; CDR3: CAWRVLNTEAFF
size: .; J: TRBJ2-7; D: .; V: TRBV12-5; DNA: TGTGCTAGTGGTTTGTGGCTGGGATCGGAGCAGTACTTC; CDR3: CASGLWLGSEQYF
size: .; J: TRBJ2-7; D: TRBD1; V: TRBV7-9; DNA: TGTGCCAGCAGCTTACAGGGGGCGCAGGACGAGCAGTACTTC; CDR3: CASSLQGAQDEQYF
size: many; J: TRBJ2-7; D: TRBD1; V: TRBV7-9; DNA: TGTGCCAGCAGCTCCCGGGACAGACAGTACGAGCAGTACTTC; CDR3: CASSSRDRQYEQYF
size: many; J: TRBJ1-1; D: .; V: TRBV30; DNA: TGTGCCTGGATGGGGAGAACGTGGACTGAAGCTTTCTTT; CDR3: CAWMGRTWTEAFF
size: many; J: TRBJ1-2; D: .; V: TRBV6-4; DNA: TGTGCCAGCAGTGACTCGGGTCTGGATGGCTACACCTTC; CDR3: CASSDSGLDGYTF
size: many; J: TRBJ2-4; D: .; V: TRBV28; DNA: TGTGCCAGCAGTTTCGCGTGGGGACTTGGCAAAAACATTCAGTACTTC; CDR3: CASSFAWGLGKNIQYF
size: many; J: TRBJ2-7; D: .; V: TRBV20-1; DNA: TGCAGTGCCAGTCTGCTGGGGGGACCTAGCTCCTACGAGCAGTACTTC; CDR3: CSASLLGGPSSYEQYF
size: few; J: TRBJ1-5; D: .; V: TRBV7-2; DNA: TGTGCCAGCAGACAGGACCTATATAGCAATCAGCCCCAGCATTTT; CDR3: CASRQDLYSNQPQHF